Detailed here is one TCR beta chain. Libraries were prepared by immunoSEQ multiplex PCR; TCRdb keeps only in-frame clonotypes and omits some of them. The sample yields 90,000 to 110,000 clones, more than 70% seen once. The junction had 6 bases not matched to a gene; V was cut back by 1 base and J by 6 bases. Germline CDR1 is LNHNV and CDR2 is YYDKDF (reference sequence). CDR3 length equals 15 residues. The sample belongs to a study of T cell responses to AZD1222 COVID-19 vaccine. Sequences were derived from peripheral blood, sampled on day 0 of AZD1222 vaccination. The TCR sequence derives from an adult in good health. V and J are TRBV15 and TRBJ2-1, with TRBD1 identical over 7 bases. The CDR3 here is CATSRVTGTLNEQFF. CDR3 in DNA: TGTGCCACCAGCAGAGTGACAGGGACCCTCAATGAGCAGTTCTTC.